The T cell receptor beta chain under discussion was sequenced for a study of shared T cell receptors in the human thymus. This CDR3 region has 17 residues. Germline loops: CDR1 SGHDT, CDR2 YYEEEE. V lost 4 bases to trimming and J lost 4 bases, with 21 bases between them. Assay: immunoSEQ multiplex PCR; the TCRdb copy retains only in-frame clones and omits some. The data contain under 850,000 clones, roughly 90% of them singletons. The same data also contributed to another study, on human thymus T cells. According to that study: Donors were healthy Finnish infants having corrective surgery for congenital heart defects. Thymus tissue was removed during corrective cardiac surgery. Related research described strongly overlapping thymic repertoires in unrelated people.

The TCR comes from a boy under two years old with a congenital heart defect. V and J are TRBV5-6 and TRBJ2-1; maybe TRBD2 (5 bases). Material: thymocytes. Here the CDR3 DNA reads TGTGCCAGCAGCCGACGCGAGGGCCTATCCAAGTACAATGAGCAGTTCTTC. It codes for CASSRREGLSKYNEQFF.